The next 29 T cell receptor beta chains were all read from a single sample in a study of shared clonotypes between healthy human individuals. The naive CD8 subset, CD45RO-negative cells positively selected for CCR7, excluded terminally differentiated effector memory CD45RA+ cells. Sequenced by immunoSEQ multiplex PCR; TCRdb stores in-frame clones only, minus some. The table has 660,000 or so clones, roughly 96% seen once; the top ten hold roughly 0.1%. Sequencing was done on a sample of naive CD8+ T cells sorted from blood. The receptors shown here come from a young woman in good health.

The chain links TRBV2 to TRBJ1-3; D is perhaps TRBD1 (6 bases). Germline V gene sequence: CDR1 SNHLY, CDR2 FYNNEI. The germline V and J ends were trimmed by 2 bases and 2 bases, with 13 bases remaining between them. This CDR3 region has 16 residues. The CDR3 sequence is CASSEYTGKAGNTIYF. The CDR3 nucleotides are TGTGCCAGCAGTGAATATACAGGGAAAGCTGGAAACACCATATATTTT.

The CDR3 reads CASSDIRPYSGNTIYF. CDR3 sequence (DNA): TGTGCCAGCAGCGATATCCGCCCGTACTCTGGAAACACCATATATTTT. The rearrangement links TRBV5-8 to TRBJ1-3; no definite D call. The V end was cut by 4 bases, the J end by 0 bases, with 14 bases between. The CDR3 is 16 residues long. CDR1 is SGHTS and CDR2 is YDEGEE in the germline V gene.

This clone occurred once. This rearrangement joins TRBV6-1 to TRBJ2-7; D is unresolved. V was clipped by 1 base and J by 3 bases, with 10 bases between them. Germline V gene sequence: CDR1 MNHNS, CDR2 SASEGT. The CDR3 consists of 14 residues. As DNA, the CDR3 is TGTGCCAGCAGTGAAGATCCGATGGGCTACGAGCAGTACTTC. Protein product: CASSEDPMGYEQYF.

CDR3 DNA: TGTGCCAGCAGCGGGATAGGTTATACAGATGTAGGAGAGACCCAGTACTTC. Translation gives CASSGIGYTDVGETQYF. The chain couples TRBV11-2 to TRBJ2-5; D ambiguous. V lost 5 bases to trimming and J lost 4 bases, with 23 bases between them. Germline loops: CDR1 SGHAT, CDR2 FQNNGV. The CDR3 spans 17 residues.

The chain carries TRBV19 and TRBJ2-1; D is perhaps TRBD2 (6 bases). The germline V and J ends were trimmed by 8 bases and 4 bases, with 15 bases remaining between them. Per germline, CDR1 LNHDA and CDR2 SQIVND (reference sequence). The CDR3 length is 14 residues. This chain's CDR3 is CASSIADFYNEQFF. The CDR3 nucleotides read TGTGCCAGTTCAATAGCGGACTTTTACAATGAGCAGTTCTTC.

This rearrangement joins TRBV27 to TRBJ2-7, with 8 bases aligning to TRBD1. Trimming at V came to 2 bases and at J to 6 bases, leaving 3 bases not matched to a gene. This CDR3 is built from 13 residues. In germline, CDR1 is MNHEY, CDR2 SMNVEV (reference sequence). CDR3 bases: TGTGCCAGCAGTTTACAGGGGGCGGGCGAGCAGTACTTC. Encoded protein: CASSLQGAGEQYF.

The V gene is TRBV7-9, the J gene TRBJ2-5; D unclear. Germline lookup yields CDR1 SEHNR and CDR2 FQNEAQ (reference sequence). This CDR3 has 14 amino acids. V dropped 1 base and J dropped 1 base, with 7 bases sitting between them. The DNA for the CDR3 is TGTGCCAGCAGCTTAGTTCATGTCCAAGAGACCCAGTACTTC. It encodes CASSLVHVQETQYF.

J is TRBJ2-3 and V is TRBV7-8; D ambiguous. The germline V gene has CDR1 SGHVS and CDR2 FQNEAQ. The germline V and J ends were trimmed by 1 base and 0 bases, with 14 bases remaining between them. This CDR3 comprises 17 residues. The CDR3 loop reads CASSLEFGQFSTDTQYF. The CDR3 DNA reads TGTGCCAGCAGCTTAGAATTCGGTCAGTTTAGCACAGATACGCAGTATTTT.

This chain uses TRBV13 with TRBJ2-7; TRBD2 aligns across 10 bases. CDR3 length: 16 amino acids. CDR1 and CDR2 from the germline V gene are PRHDT and FYEKMQ (reference sequence). Trimming at V came to 5 bases and at J to 6 bases, leaving 13 bases not matched to a gene. The CDR3 loop is CASSPRLAGNSLEQYF. The DNA for the CDR3 is TGTGCCAGCAGCCCTCGACTAGCGGGTAATTCCCTCGAGCAGTACTTC.

The CDR3 DNA is TGTGCCAGCAGTTTATTTTGGGGACAGGAAAAAGGCTACACCTTC. It codes for CASSLFWGQEKGYTF. This chain connects TRBV27 to TRBJ1-2; 8 bases agree with TRBD1. The CDR3 loop spans 15 amino acids. The V segment lost 1 base and the J segment 8 bases; nucleotides outside the gene matches: 9. Germline loops: CDR1 MNHEY, CDR2 SMNVEV (reference sequence).

The chain recombines TRBV5-3 with TRBJ2-3; TRBD2 aligns across 7 bases. TRBV5-3 qualifies as an ORF whose function is uncertain. Unmatched junction bases numbered 5, after V lost 0 bases and J lost 4 bases. This CDR3 region has 15 residues. The CDR3 coding sequence is TGTGCCAGAAGCTTGGCACTAGCGTCCCCAGATACGCAGTATTTT. Residues: CARSLALASPDTQYF.

The genes are TRBV6-5 and TRBJ2-1; possibly TRBD1 for D (6 bases). Germline CDR1 reads MNHEY; CDR2 reads SVGAGI. The germline V and J ends were trimmed by 5 bases and 9 bases, with 11 bases remaining between them. The CDR3 runs to 12 residues. CDR3 in DNA: TGTGCCAGCAGTCACCGGGACATTGAGCAGTTCTTC. Encoded protein: CASSHRDIEQFF.

The CDR3 DNA is TGTGCCAGCCTCCCGGGACTAGGTTCAAACATTCAGTACTTC. Translating it yields CASLPGLGSNIQYF. The chain has TRBV2 and TRBJ2-4; TRBD2 matches at 8 bases. The CDR3 consists of 14 residues. CDR1 SNHLY and CDR2 FYNNEI come from the germline V gene. The V gene end was trimmed by 8 bases and the J gene end by 6 bases; junction bases not matched to a gene: 9.

The chain employs TRBV18 and TRBJ2-3; the D gene is possibly TRBD2 (5 bases). Trimming pared 3 bases from V and 4 bases from J, leaving 14 bases between. The V gene's germline CDR1 is KGHSH and CDR2 LQKENI. The CDR3 has 15 residues. This CDR3 is CASSPSDGRADTQYF. The CDR3, as DNA: TGTGCCAGCTCACCTTCGGACGGGCGGGCAGATACGCAGTATTTT.

Remarks on this clone: Other DNA sequences in the same sample also yield this CDR3. This chain connects TRBV6-5 to TRBJ1-5, with D unresolved. Germline V gene data show CDR1 as MNHEY and CDR2 as SVGAGI. V lost 2 bases, J lost 2 bases, and 7 bases lay in between. The CDR3 length is 14 residues. CDR3 nucleotides: TGTGCCAGCAGTTACGCCCCGGGCAATCAGCCCCAGCATTTT. It specifies CASSYAPGNQPQHF.

This clone appeared a single time. V usage is TRBV6-1 and J usage is TRBJ1-3; possible D gene TRBD1, 5 bases. Germline CDR1 MNHNS, CDR2 SASEGT. The ends were cut back, 3 bases at V and 2 bases at J, with 14 bases in the middle. The CDR3 extends over 16 amino acids. For the CDR3, the DNA is TGTGCCAGCAGTGAGAGGGGAGGAGAGCCTGGAAACACCATATATTTT. It specifies CASSERGGEPGNTIYF.

The chain combines TRBV13 with TRBJ2-3; D may be TRBD1 (6 bases). With 1 base removed from V and 5 bases from J, the gap between germline ends came to 19 bases. The CDR3 has 17 residues. From germline, CDR1 is PRHDT and CDR2 FYEKMQ (reference sequence). Here the CDR3 DNA reads TGTGCCAGCAGCTTAGAGGGGGTAGGGGTCGTGGAAGATACGCAGTATTTT. Residues: CASSLEGVGVVEDTQYF.

This chain joins TRBV4-1 and TRBJ2-5; 12 bases are shared with TRBD2. Near its end, the DNA agrees better with TRBJ2-7, so the J call may be wrong. The CDR3 is 16 residues long. Germline V lookup: CDR1 MGHRA, CDR2 YSYEKL. In DNA form, the CDR3 reads TGCGCCAGCAGCCACCGACTAGCGGGAGTCCACTACGAGCAGTACTTC. Translated: CASSHRLAGVHYEQYF.

The sample holds a few counts of this clone. The chain is built from TRBV28 and TRBJ2-7; tentative D call: TRBD2 (5 bases). Germline CDR1 MDHEN, CDR2 SYDVKM. The germline V and J ends were trimmed by 4 bases and 6 bases, with 7 bases remaining between them. The CDR3 is made up of 11 amino acids. CDR3 DNA sequence: TGTGCCAGCAGTTCACGGGGCGAGCAGTACTTC. Its protein product is CASSSRGEQYF.

The chain joins TRBV4-1 to TRBJ2-7; TRBD1 matches 10 bases. The CDR3 has 15 amino acids. The V and J ends lost 4 bases and 2 bases, in that order; junction bases with no gene match: 5. In germline, CDR1 is MGHRA, CDR2 YSYEKL. CDR3 nucleotide sequence: TGCGCCAGCAGCCTGGGGACAGGGGTAACCTACGAGCAGTACTTC. This encodes CASSLGTGVTYEQYF.

The V call is TRBV5-4, the J call TRBJ1-1, with unresolved D. Germline V gene sequence: CDR1 SGHNT, CDR2 YYREEE (reference sequence). The CDR3 has 13 residues. Trimming left V 1 base short and J 1 base short, with 5 bases between. This chain's CDR3 is CASSLFGNTEAFF. The CDR3 DNA reads as TGTGCCAGCAGCTTGTTTGGGAACACTGAAGCTTTCTTT.

The chain combines TRBV11-2 with TRBJ2-7; the match to TRBD1 covers 9 bases. The CDR3 is 16 residues long. Germline CDR1 is SGHAT and CDR2 is FQNNGV. After removal of 5 bases from V and 4 bases from J, the junction contained 12 bases not matched to a gene. The CDR3 is CASSKLGQGFEYEQYF. CDR3 DNA: TGTGCCAGCAGCAAGCTAGGACAGGGGTTCGAATACGAGCAGTACTTC.

The V and J genes are TRBV6-4 and TRBJ2-1; D is unclear. In germline, CDR1 is MRHNA, CDR2 SNTAGT. V lost 0 bases to trimming and J lost 0 bases, with 9 bases between them. CDR3 length: 16 residues. CDR3 protein: CASSDSAGSSYNEQFF. In DNA form, the CDR3 reads TGTGCCAGCAGTGACTCCGCTGGAAGCTCCTACAATGAGCAGTTCTTC.

This rearrangement joins TRBV6-5 to TRBJ2-4; the D gene is possibly TRBD2 (6 bases). This CDR3 contains 14 residues. Germline CDR1 reads MNHEY; CDR2 reads SVGAGI. Between the trimmed V and J ends, which lost 5 bases and 3 bases, there was a span of 11 bases. The CDR3 here is CASSTLANKNIQYF. Here the CDR3 DNA reads TGTGCCAGCAGTACTCTAGCGAACAAAAACATTCAGTACTTC.

Only one count was recorded for this clone. V is TRBV6-5 and J is TRBJ2-1; 8 bases fit TRBD2. Per germline, CDR1 MNHEY and CDR2 SVGAGI. The CDR3 is 14 residues long. Unmatched junction bases numbered 10, after V lost 7 bases and J lost 8 bases. The CDR3 nucleotides are TGTGCCAGCACGTTCCGGGAGGGCAGTTATGAGCAGTTCTTC. Its protein is CASTFREGSYEQFF.

V gene TRBV5-1 combines with J gene TRBJ1-2; tentatively, D is TRBD1 (5 bases). The V gene's germline CDR1 is SGHRS and CDR2 YFSETQ. Trimming left V 1 base short and J 4 bases short, with 14 bases between. This CDR3 region has 15 residues. The CDR3 DNA follows: TGCGCCAGCAGCTTGCTTTCGCAGGGCCCCTATGGCTACACCTTC. It is translated as CASSLLSQGPYGYTF.

This chain links TRBV4-1 with TRBJ2-7; either TRBD1 or TRBD2 may fit D (5 bases each). Germline CDR1 reads MGHRA; CDR2 reads YSYEKL. CDR3 length equals 11 residues. With 4 bases removed from V and 7 bases from J, the gap between germline ends came to 8 bases. The CDR3 DNA follows: TGCGCCAGCAGCCGGGACCCTGAGCAGTACTTC. The encoded protein is CASSRDPEQYF.

Of note for this clone: This specimen includes other DNA sequences encoding the same CDR3. J is TRBJ2-7 and V is TRBV11-2; maybe TRBD2 (6 bases). Trimming left V 5 bases short and J 9 bases short, with 11 bases between. This CDR3 region has 11 residues. Germline V lookup: CDR1 SGHAT, CDR2 FQNNGV. Here the CDR3 reads CASSQPGAQYF. As DNA, the CDR3 is TGTGCCAGCAGCCAGCCGGGAGCGCAGTACTTC.

V and J are TRBV7-9 and TRBJ1-2; no clear D gene. The CDR3 extends over 11 amino acids. From germline, CDR1 is SEHNR and CDR2 FQNEAQ (reference sequence). Trimming shortened V by 5 bases and J by 7 bases, and 8 bases separated the two germline ends. CDR3 bases: TGTGCCAGCAGCCCCCAATTTGGCTACACCTTC. Protein product: CASSPQFGYTF.